This T cell receptor delta chain comes out of a study of gamma-delta chains in newborns, infants, children. For the study at large: Innate gammadelta T cells reportedly expand polyclonally right after birth, driven by microbial exposure, per the title.

TCRdb called clones from the reads again using CATT. Of 1,800 or so delta-chain clones listed, around 38% are singletons. Per the germline V gene, CDR1 is GEAIGNYY and CDR2 is EKD. After removal of 0 bases from V and 2 bases from J, the junction contained 7 bases not matched to a gene. The CDR3 covers 17 residues. As concerns this clone: Other DNA sequences in the same sample also yield this CDR3.

The receptor was derived from a child who had a fever. This chain joins TRDV2 and TRDJ1, with 11 bases fitting TRDD3. Sequenced sample: blood. CDR3 region: CACDTIGGGYATDKLIF. CDR3 bases: TGTGCCTGTGACACCATTGGTGGGGGATACGCAACCGATAAACTCATCTTT.